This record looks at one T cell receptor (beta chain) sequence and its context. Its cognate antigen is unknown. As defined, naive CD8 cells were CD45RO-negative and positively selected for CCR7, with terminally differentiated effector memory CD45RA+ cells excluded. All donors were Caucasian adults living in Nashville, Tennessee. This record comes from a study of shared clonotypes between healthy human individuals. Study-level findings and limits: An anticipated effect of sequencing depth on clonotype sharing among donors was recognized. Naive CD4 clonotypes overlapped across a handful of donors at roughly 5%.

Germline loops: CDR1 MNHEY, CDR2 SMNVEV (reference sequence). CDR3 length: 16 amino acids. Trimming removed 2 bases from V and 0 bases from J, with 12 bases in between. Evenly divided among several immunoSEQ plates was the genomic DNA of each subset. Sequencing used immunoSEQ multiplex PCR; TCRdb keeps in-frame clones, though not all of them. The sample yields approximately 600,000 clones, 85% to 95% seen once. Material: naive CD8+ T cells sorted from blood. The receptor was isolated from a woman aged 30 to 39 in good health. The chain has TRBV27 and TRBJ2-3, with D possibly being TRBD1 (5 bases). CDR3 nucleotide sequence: TGTGCCAGCAGTTTACAGGGATCACCCAGCACAGATACGCAGTATTTT. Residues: CASSLQGSPSTDTQYF.